These 30 T cell receptor beta chains share one sample of origin, sequenced in a study of OX40 agonist ivuxolimab in advanced cancers. Here immunoSEQ multiplex PCR was the method, and the copy in TCRdb shows in-frame clones only, minus some. Of about 51,000 clones listed, almost 90% were seen once; the top ten hold 3.6%. The material sequenced was CD4+ or CD8+ T cells sorted from blood, taken in a trial of the OX40 agonist ivuxolimab. The source of these receptors is an adult with an advanced solid tumor such as melanoma, head and neck, liver or kidney cancer.

This clone showed up just a few times. This rearrangement joins TRBV7-9 to TRBJ1-3, with unresolved D. The germline gives CDR1 SEHNR, CDR2 FQNEAQ (reference sequence). The CDR3 covers 15 residues. V lost 5 bases and J lost 0, with 11 bases in between. CDR3 in DNA: TGTGCCAGCAGCCCAGACGGACCCTCTGGAAACACCATATATTTT. This gives the protein CASSPDGPSGNTIYF.

The chain is built from TRBV10-2 and TRBJ1-5; tentatively, D is TRBD1 (5 bases). There are 16 residues in the CDR3. Germline CDR1 is WSHSY and CDR2 is SAAADI. Trimming shortened V by 2 bases and J by 4 bases, and 15 bases separated the two germline ends. The CDR3 protein is CASSEPPGTRNQPQHF. The DNA for the CDR3 is TGCGCCAGCAGTGAGCCTCCCGGGACGAGAAATCAGCCCCAGCATTTT.

The chain employs TRBV28 and TRBJ2-7; perhaps TRBD1 as D (6 bases). Trimming stripped 5 bases from V and 3 bases from J, with 8 bases between. CDR3 size: 12 residues. CDR1 MDHEN and CDR2 SYDVKM come from the germline V gene. This chain's CDR3 is CASSTDSYEQYF. The DNA of the CDR3 is TGTGCCAGCAGTACGGACAGCTACGAGCAGTACTTC.

The rearrangement uses TRBV28 and TRBJ1-2; unclear D gene. Per germline, CDR1 MDHEN and CDR2 SYDVKM. CDR3 length equals 15 residues. Trimming stripped 1 base from V and 0 bases from J, with 9 bases between. CDR3 loop: CASSLSGSTNYGYTF. CDR3 sequence (DNA): TGTGCCAGCAGTTTATCTGGGTCAACTAACTATGGCTACACCTTC.

This clone occurred once. The chain links TRBV14 to TRBJ1-4; 9 positions match TRBD1. This CDR3 comprises 17 residues. Germline assignment: CDR1 SGHDN and CDR2 FVKESK. Trimming cost V 0 bases and J 6 bases; bases outside gene matches: 8. The CDR3 DNA follows: TGTGCCAGCAGCCAAGATGCCGACAGGGGGTTACATGAAAAACTGTTTTTT. Residues: CASSQDADRGLHEKLFF.

The rearrangement joins TRBV12-2 to TRBJ1-2. TRBV12-2 has pseudogene status. The CDR3 sequence is 16 residues long. The CDR3 sequence is CASANCDPRKTYGYTF. The CDR3 bases are TGTGCAAGCGCGAATTGCGACCCACGAAAGACCTATGGCTACACCTTC.

The chain links TRBV18 to TRBJ2-1; TRBD2 agrees at 8 bases. The germline V gene encodes CDR1 KGHSH and CDR2 LQKENI. J lost 7 bases, V lost 5 bases, and 10 bases had no gene match. The CDR3 length is 15 residues. The CDR3 DNA reads TGTGCCAGCTCATCGGGACTAGAAGCCGGGAATGAGCAGTTCTTC. It codes for CASSSGLEAGNEQFF.

V gene TRBV5-4 combines with J gene TRBJ2-3; 12 nucleotides agree with TRBD2. Trimming at V came to 4 bases and at J to 0 bases, leaving 3 bases not matched to a gene. This CDR3 is 16 amino acids long. Germline V gene lookup returns CDR1 SGHNT and CDR2 YYREEE (reference sequence). CDR3 DNA sequence: TGTGCCAGCAGCCGTGGGACTAGCGGGAGCACAGATACGCAGTATTTT. Protein product: CASSRGTSGSTDTQYF. Filled out from reference TRBV5-4 and TRBJ2-3, the complete variable domain reads ETGVTQSPTHLIKTRGQQVTLRCSSQSGHNTVSWYQQALGQGPQFIFQYYREEENGRGNFPPRFSGLQFPNYSSELNVNALELDDSALYLCASSRGTSGSTDTQYFGPGTRLTVL.

The chain employs TRBV30 and TRBJ1-2; D is uncertain. Trimming removed 5 bases from V and 0 bases from J, with 16 bases in between. Germline V gives CDR1 GTSNPN, CDR2 SVGIG (reference sequence). The CDR3 runs 15 residues. The CDR3 coding sequence is TGTGCCTGGTCTTCTCGGGCCTCACCTAACTATGGCTACACCTTC. Amino acids: CAWSSRASPNYGYTF.

This chain uses TRBV21-1 with TRBJ2-3. TRBV21-1 is a documented pseudogene. The CDR3 is 16 amino acids. CDR3 DNA sequence: TGTGCCAGCAGCAAAGGGGTCCCAGGGAGTGCAGATACGCAGTATTTT. It codes for CASSKGVPGSADTQYF.

The rearrangement links TRBV7-2 to TRBJ2-2; 10 bases fit TRBD2. The length of the CDR3 is 18 residues. V lost 1 base to trimming and J lost 2 bases; unmatched junction nucleotides: 7. CDR1 is SGHTA, CDR2 FQGNSA, per germline. The CDR3 region is CASSLDGSGGLNTGELFF. The DNA for the CDR3 is TGTGCCAGCAGCTTAGATGGTAGCGGGGGGTTAAACACCGGGGAGCTGTTTTTT.

This chain joins TRBV6-1 and TRBJ2-3, with D uncertain. V shed 2 bases and J shed 8 bases, with 8 bases lying between them. This CDR3 is 12 amino acids long. The germline CDR1 and CDR2 sequences are MNHNS and SASEGT. The CDR3 reads CASSESPITQYF. CDR3 coding DNA: TGTGCCAGCAGTGAATCGCCCATTACGCAGTATTTT.

The chain has TRBV7-2 and TRBJ1-6; TRBD1 matches at 7 bases. The CDR3 covers 15 residues. The V gene end was trimmed by 0 bases and the J gene end by 14 bases; junction bases not matched to a gene: 10. Germline-derived CDR1 and CDR2 are SGHTA and FQGNSA. The CDR3 sequence: CASSLANRGQDSLHF. The CDR3 nucleotides read TGTGCCAGCAGCTTAGCGAACAGGGGTCAGGATTCCCTCCACTTT.

J is TRBJ1-1 and V is TRBV7-9; D not certain. The germline gives CDR1 SEHNR, CDR2 FQNEAQ (reference sequence). Trimming took off 6 bases at V and 5 bases at J, with 13 bases between the two ends. CDR3 size: 13 residues. The CDR3 nucleotides read TGTGCCAGCAGTTTGATACCTGGGACTGAAGCTTTCTTT. Translation gives CASSLIPGTEAFF.

This sequence joins TRBV6-1 and TRBJ2-7; possibly TRBD2 for D (5 bases). CDR3 length: 15 amino acids. CDR1 and CDR2 from the germline V gene are MNHNS and SASEGT. Trimming pared 3 bases from V and 0 bases from J, leaving 12 bases between. CDR3 DNA: TGTGCCAGCAGTGACGCCCGGAGGCTCTCCTACGAGCAGTACTTC. It yields the protein CASSDARRLSYEQYF.

The chain recombines TRBV10-1 with TRBJ2-7; D is undetermined. This CDR3 has 13 amino acids. V lost 4 bases and J lost 2, with 9 bases in between. From germline, CDR1 is WNHNN and CDR2 SYGVQD (reference sequence). The CDR3 DNA reads as TGCGCCAGCAGTGGCCAGAGTCCCTACGAGCAGTACTTC. Its protein is CASSGQSPYEQYF.

The chain couples TRBV7-6 to TRBJ2-3; D is possibly TRBD2 (6 bases). Germline assignment: CDR1 SGHVS and CDR2 FNYEAQ. The CDR3 sequence is 16 residues long. With 0 bases removed from V and 0 bases from J, the gap between germline ends came to 10 bases. The CDR3 region is CASSLASGDSTDTQYF. CDR3 nucleotides: TGTGCCAGCAGCTTAGCTAGCGGCGATAGCACAGATACGCAGTATTTT.

The chain carries TRBV5-1 and TRBJ2-2; 8 nucleotides agree with TRBD2. The CDR3 sequence is 16 residues long. Germline trimming cut 7 bases from V and 4 bases from J; bases unmatched to any gene: 12. Looked up from germline, CDR1 is SGHRS and CDR2 is YFSETQ. The CDR3 here is CASEETGGLGTGELFF. In DNA form, the CDR3 reads TGCGCCAGCGAGGAAACGGGGGGGCTCGGCACCGGGGAGCTGTTTTTT.

The genes are TRBV6-1 and TRBJ2-5; a weak D match, TRBD1 (6 bases). Germline CDR1 is MNHNS and CDR2 is SASEGT. V was pared by 4 bases and J by 5 bases, with 17 bases between. The CDR3 extends over 15 amino acids. CDR3 sequence (DNA): TGTGCCAGCAGTGCCGGTAATCCCGGACAGGAGACCCAGTACTTC. Translation gives CASSAGNPGQETQYF.

This clone was seen once. The gene calls are TRBV9 and TRBJ2-5, with TRBD1 as a possible D gene (6 bases). The CDR3 runs to 14 residues. V was trimmed by 4 bases and J by 2 bases, leaving 12 bases between them. CDR1 is SGDLS and CDR2 is YYNGEE in the germline V gene. CDR3 residues: CASSPRTVQETQYF. Written as DNA, the CDR3 is TGTGCCAGCAGCCCTCGGACAGTTCAAGAGACCCAGTACTTC.

V and J are TRBV6-5 and TRBJ1-1, with D possibly matching TRBD1 (5 bases). This CDR3 has 13 amino acids. Germline V gives CDR1 MNHEY, CDR2 SVGAGI. Trimming pared 5 bases from V and 5 bases from J, leaving 12 bases between. CDR3 protein: CASSTLGGTEAFF. CDR3 nucleotide sequence: TGTGCCAGCAGTACCCTCGGGGGGACTGAAGCTTTCTTT.

The J gene is TRBJ1-4, the V gene TRBV2; no reliable D call. The CDR3 extends over 14 amino acids. Germline loops: CDR1 SNHLY, CDR2 FYNNEI. The V end lost 6 bases, the J end lost 4 bases, and 12 bases lay between the germline ends. CDR3 loop: CASRASGYNEKLFF. The CDR3 DNA sequence: TGTGCCAGCAGGGCCAGTGGGTATAATGAAAAACTGTTTTTT.

This clone occurred once. The rearrangement uses TRBV11-2 and TRBJ1-1, with 8 bases identical to TRBD1. CDR1 and CDR2 (germline): SGHAT, FQNNGV. CDR3 length: 17 residues. The junction had 15 bases not matched to a gene; V was cut back by 5 bases and J by 4 bases. Here the CDR3 DNA reads TGTGCCAGCAGCCGAGAATACCCAGGGGGCGCGGGCACTGAAGCTTTCTTT. It is translated as CASSREYPGGAGTEAFF.

V and J are TRBV19 and TRBJ2-6, with TRBD1 matching over 7 bases. Per the germline V gene, CDR1 is LNHDA and CDR2 is SQIVND (reference sequence). The CDR3 totals 15 residues. The J segment lost 2 bases and the V segment lost 6 bases, leaving 4 bases of the junction unmatched. The CDR3 DNA is TGTGCCAGTAGACGACAGGGCACTGGGGCCAACGTCCTGACTTTC. Protein product: CASRRQGTGANVLTF.

This chain uses TRBV6-5 with TRBJ2-7, with D hard to call. The length of the CDR3 is 13 residues. Germline CDR1 and CDR2: MNHEY and SVGAGI. V was pared by 8 bases and J by 1 base, with 12 bases between. The CDR3 DNA follows: TGTGCCAGCGCCCCCGGCCTTTCCTACGAGCAGTACTTC. It codes for CASAPGLSYEQYF.

Points on this clone: Other DNA sequences in this specimen translate into the identical CDR3. This chain connects TRBV7-2 to TRBJ2-5; D unresolved. Trimming cost V 5 bases and J 5 bases, with 9 bases left between them. This CDR3 spans 12 amino acids. The germline V gene has CDR1 SGHTA and CDR2 FQGNSA. The CDR3 is CASSPPSETQYF. The DNA for the CDR3 is TGTGCCAGCAGCCCCCCGTCTGAGACCCAGTACTTC.

The chain links TRBV7-9 to TRBJ2-3, with 10 bases lining up with TRBD2. The germline V gene has CDR1 SEHNR and CDR2 FQNEAQ (reference sequence). There are 17 residues in the CDR3. V shed 2 bases and J 0 bases; nucleotides not matched to a gene: 5. The CDR3: CASSLLAGGPSTDTQYF. DNA for the CDR3: TGTGCCAGCAGCTTATTAGCGGGGGGCCCTAGCACAGATACGCAGTATTTT. The full variable domain, with the rest looked up from reference TRBV7-9 and TRBJ2-3, is DTGVSQNPRHKITKRGQNVTFRCDPISEHNRLYWYRQTLGQGPEFLTYFQNEAQLEKSRLLSDRFSAERPKGSFSTLEIQRTEQGDSAMYLCASSLLAGGPSTDTQYFGPGTRLTVL.

The chain couples TRBV5-1 to TRBJ1-3; D is ambiguous. From germline, CDR1 is SGHRS and CDR2 YFSETQ. V lost 0 bases and J lost 7, with 5 bases in between. The CDR3 has 12 amino acids. The CDR3 coding sequence is TGCGCCAGCAGCTTGGATTTGAACACCATATATTTT. This encodes CASSLDLNTIYF.

The chain uses TRBV28 and TRBJ2-3; D is ambiguous. Germline V CDR1 and CDR2: MDHEN, SYDVKM. Trimming cost V 3 bases and J 2 bases, with 6 bases left between them. The CDR3 extends over 13 amino acids. The CDR3 DNA follows: TGTGCCAGCAGTTTCCCAAACACAGATACGCAGTATTTT. This sequence encodes CASSFPNTDTQYF.

There are a few counts of this clone. The V gene is TRBV6-1, the J gene TRBJ1-1; 7 positions match TRBD1. CDR1 is MNHNS and CDR2 is SASEGT in the germline V gene. The CDR3 length is 14 residues. Unmatched junction bases numbered 13, after V lost 5 bases and J lost 10 bases. Written as DNA, the CDR3 is TGTGCCAGCAGTCTAAGGGGTAGACAGGGTAGAGCTTTCTTT. This sequence encodes CASSLRGRQGRAFF.